This TCR beta chain stems from a study of T cell repertoires in cytomegalovirus infection (dated by TCRdb to the late 2010s). Notes on the research overall: Alongside well-studied HLA-B-restricted epitopes, the peptide stimulations were aimed at recently identified HLA-C-restricted CMV epitopes, whose presentation resists viral immunomodulation. Donor HLA type was relevant to the analysis, as public TCR beta signatures indicated carriage of CMV infection together with the matching HLA type. Study-wide findings and limitations: Cumulative frequency of public TCR beta family members discriminated carriers of CMV infection plus the relevant HLA type in this cohort and an independent approximately 350-donor cohort. The ex vivo response was dominated by HLA-C-restricted CMV-specific TCR beta clonotypes, which also provided the single most frequent clonotype in two of eight donors.

Trimming removed 0 bases from V and 8 bases from J; the gene matches leave 8 bases unexplained. The CDR1 and CDR2 encoded by the germline V gene (reference sequence) are LNHNV and YYDKDF. From the cysteine up to the phenylalanine, the CDR3 has a length of 15 residues. Just the 45-base CDR3 DNA is kept, in frame starting at base 1. What the treatment or condition label conveys for this sample: in vitro stimulation with specific CMV peptide epitopes to enrich CMV-specific T cells. The sample holds a few counts of this clonotype. No antigen is known for it. Base qualities are missing; no much larger clone stands one base away. Sequencing relied on an Illumina HiSeq 1500. Through fastp at Q25 and MiXCR, TCRdb rebuilt clones from the public reads, retaining in-frame beta chains. All rows with the same CDR3 protein become a single entry with the most common DNA and genes. For this sample there are some 800,000 distinct CDR3 sequences; about 33% appear just once. Around 12% of the sample is in the top ten clones.

The rearrangement combines TRBV15 with TRBJ1-2, with 8 bases in between that match TRBD1. This sequence was found in a human donor in good health (CMV status not recorded). Some clones in this sample may be carry-over from other donors' samples. The sequences come from cultured CD8+ T cells from PBMCs, collected from culture after CMV antigen stimulation. The bases read TGTGCCACCAGCAGAGATCGGCAGGGGGCTAACGGCTACACCTTC. Its coded protein is CATSRDRQGANGYTF.